This T cell receptor (beta chain) was captured in a study of shared clonotypes between healthy human individuals. Comment on this clone: Its target is unknown. Other DNA sequences within the sample encode an identical CDR3.

General observations from the study: The researchers took only blood, and tissue repertoires probably look different.

V was clipped by 2 bases and J by 0 bases, with 8 bases between them. CDR3 length: 14 amino acids. Germline assignment: CDR1 MNHEY and CDR2 SVGAGI. Original methodology: Junction-only sequences without quality scores were provided by ImmunoSEQ, so filtering was different. The protocol was immunoSEQ multiplex PCR, while the TCRdb copy is restricted to in-frame clones and leaves out a portion. V, J and clone size are those of that table, while D and trimming were read from the DNA. The sample lists some 2,000,000 clones, about 95% occurring once. The chain carries TRBV6-5 and TRBJ2-7, with a weak D call TRBD2 (5 bases). Sequenced sample: naive CD4+ T cells sorted from blood. Subset noted: CD45RA+ positively selected. The receptor was isolated from a man younger than 30 in good health. The chain's CDR3 is CASSYGRGSYEQYF. CDR3 coding DNA: TGTGCCAGCAGTTACGGGAGAGGCTCCTACGAGCAGTACTTC.